One T cell receptor (beta chain) is described in this entry. The sample belongs to a study of blood T cell repertoires in COVID-19. Original methodology: Cell counts per sample came from amplifying reference gene primers. Method: immunoSEQ multiplex PCR; TCRdb's copy keeps in-frame clones and lacks some. The V and J calls and clone size are taken from that table; D and trimming were inferred from the DNA. The profile shows fewer than 65,000 clones, 90% of them singletons. The sample was peripheral blood. The source is a human donor in a cohort sampled during active COVID-19.

CDR3 protein: CASRGGQGTYEQYF. For the CDR3, the DNA is TGTGCCAGCAGGGGGGGACAGGGTACCTACGAGCAGTACTTC. The chain has TRBV6-5 and TRBJ2-7; 9 positions match TRBD1. The CDR3 totals 14 residues. The trim removed 6 bases at V and 2 bases at J, leaving 5 bases unmatched. The germline CDR1 and CDR2 sequences are MNHEY and SVGAGI.